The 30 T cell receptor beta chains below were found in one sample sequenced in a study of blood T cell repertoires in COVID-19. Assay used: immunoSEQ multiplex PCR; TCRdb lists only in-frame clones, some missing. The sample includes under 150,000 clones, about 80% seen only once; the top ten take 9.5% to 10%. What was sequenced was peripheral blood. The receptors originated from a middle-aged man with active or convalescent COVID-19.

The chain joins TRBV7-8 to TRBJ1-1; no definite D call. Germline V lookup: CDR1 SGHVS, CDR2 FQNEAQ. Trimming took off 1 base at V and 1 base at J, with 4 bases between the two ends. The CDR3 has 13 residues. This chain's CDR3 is CASSLERNTEAFF. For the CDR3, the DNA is TGTGCCAGCAGCTTAGAGAGGAACACTGAAGCTTTCTTT.

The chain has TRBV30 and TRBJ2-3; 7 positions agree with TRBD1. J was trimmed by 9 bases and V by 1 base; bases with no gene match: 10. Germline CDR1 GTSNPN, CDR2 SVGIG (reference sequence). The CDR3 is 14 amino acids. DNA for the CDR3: TGTGCCTGGAGTGAGCCGGGGACAGCTAGAACGCAGTATTTT. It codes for CAWSEPGTARTQYF.

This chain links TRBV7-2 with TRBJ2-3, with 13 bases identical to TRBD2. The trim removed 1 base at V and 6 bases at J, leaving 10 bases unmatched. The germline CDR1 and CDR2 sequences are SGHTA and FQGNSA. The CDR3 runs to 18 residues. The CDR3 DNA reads TGTGCCAGCAGCTTAGGGGTACTAGCGGGGGGGCAGAGTGATACGCAGTATTTT. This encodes CASSLGVLAGGQSDTQYF.

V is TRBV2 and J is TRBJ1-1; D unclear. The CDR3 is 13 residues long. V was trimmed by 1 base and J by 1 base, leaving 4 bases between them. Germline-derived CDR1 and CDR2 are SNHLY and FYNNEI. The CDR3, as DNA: TGTGCCAGCAGTGAAGAACAGAACACTGAAGCTTTCTTT. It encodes CASSEEQNTEAFF. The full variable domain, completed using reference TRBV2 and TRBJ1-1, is EPEVTQTPSHQVTQMGQEVILRCVPISNHLYFYWYRQILGQKVEFLVSFYNNEISEKSEIFDDQFSVERPDGSNFTLKIRSTKLEDSAMYFCASSEEQNTEAFFGQGTRLTVV.

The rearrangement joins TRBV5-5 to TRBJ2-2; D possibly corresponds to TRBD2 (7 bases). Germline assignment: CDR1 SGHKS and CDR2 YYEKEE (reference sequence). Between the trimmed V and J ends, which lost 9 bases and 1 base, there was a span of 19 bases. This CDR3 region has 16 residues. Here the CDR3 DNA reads TGTGCCACCCATCCCGGCGGGGGCCTGAACACCGGGGAGCTGTTTTTT. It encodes CATHPGGGLNTGELFF.

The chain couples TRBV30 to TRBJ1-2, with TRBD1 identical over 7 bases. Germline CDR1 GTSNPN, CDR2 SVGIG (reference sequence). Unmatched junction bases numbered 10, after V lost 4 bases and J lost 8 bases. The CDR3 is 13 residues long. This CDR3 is CAWMGTAALGYTF. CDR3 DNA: TGTGCCTGGATGGGGACAGCCGCTTTGGGCTACACCTTC.

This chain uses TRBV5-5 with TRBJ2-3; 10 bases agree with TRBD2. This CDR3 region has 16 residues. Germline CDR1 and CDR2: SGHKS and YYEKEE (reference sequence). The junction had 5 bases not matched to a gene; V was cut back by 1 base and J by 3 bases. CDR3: CASSLPLSGGTDTQYF. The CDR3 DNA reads TGTGCCAGCAGCTTGCCACTTAGCGGGGGGACAGATACGCAGTATTTT.

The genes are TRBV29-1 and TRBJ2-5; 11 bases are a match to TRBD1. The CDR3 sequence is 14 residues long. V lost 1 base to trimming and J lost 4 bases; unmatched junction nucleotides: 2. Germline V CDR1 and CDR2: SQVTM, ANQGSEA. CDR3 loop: CSVEVGTGGETQYF. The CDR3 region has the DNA TGCAGCGTTGAAGTTGGGACAGGGGGAGAGACCCAGTACTTC.

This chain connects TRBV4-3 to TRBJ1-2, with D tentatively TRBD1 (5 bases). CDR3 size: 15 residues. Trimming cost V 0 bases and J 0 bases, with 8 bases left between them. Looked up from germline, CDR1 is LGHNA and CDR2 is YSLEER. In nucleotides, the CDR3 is TGCGCCAGCAGCCAAGAGACCAGGGCTAACTATGGCTACACCTTC. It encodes CASSQETRANYGYTF.

The CDR3 sequence: CASSQVPGQDLGNTIYF. The CDR3 bases are TGTGCCAGCAGCCAAGTCCCGGGACAGGACCTTGGAAACACCATATATTTT. The V call is TRBV3-1 (or the pseudogene TRBV3-2), the J call TRBJ1-3; TRBD1 matches at 8 bases. V dropped 1 base and J dropped 3; count of bases not matched to a gene: 8. The CDR3 loop spans 17 amino acids. Per germline, CDR1 LGHDT and CDR2 YNNKEL (reference sequence).

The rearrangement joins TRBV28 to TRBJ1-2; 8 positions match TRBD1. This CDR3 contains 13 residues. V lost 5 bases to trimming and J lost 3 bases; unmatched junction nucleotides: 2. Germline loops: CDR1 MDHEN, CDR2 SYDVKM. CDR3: CASSQTGDYGYTF. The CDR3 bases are TGTGCCAGCAGTCAGACAGGGGACTATGGCTACACCTTC.

The CDR3 bases are TGTGCCAGCAGCCAGGACGGACAGCTTAATGAAAAACTGTTTTTT. Amino acids: CASSQDGQLNEKLFF. The chain links TRBV3-1 (or the pseudogene TRBV3-2) to TRBJ1-4; a possible D gene is TRBD1 (6 bases). This CDR3 comprises 15 residues. V dropped 3 bases and J dropped 4 bases, with 12 bases sitting between them. Germline-derived CDR1 and CDR2 are LGHDT and YNNKEL (reference sequence).

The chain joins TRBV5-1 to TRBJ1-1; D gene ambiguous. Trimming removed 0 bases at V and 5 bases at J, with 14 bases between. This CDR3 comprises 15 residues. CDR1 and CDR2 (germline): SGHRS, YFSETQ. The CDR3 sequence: CASSLGTPRRTEAFF. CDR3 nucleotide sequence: TGCGCCAGCAGCTTGGGAACCCCGAGGAGAACTGAAGCTTTCTTT.

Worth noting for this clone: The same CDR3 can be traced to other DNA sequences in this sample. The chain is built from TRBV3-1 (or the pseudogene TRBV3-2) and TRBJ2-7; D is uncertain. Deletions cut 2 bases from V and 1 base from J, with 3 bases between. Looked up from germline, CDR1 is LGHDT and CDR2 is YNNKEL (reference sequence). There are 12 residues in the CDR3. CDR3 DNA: TGTGCCAGCAGCCAATCTTCCTACGAGCAGTACTTC. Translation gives CASSQSSYEQYF.

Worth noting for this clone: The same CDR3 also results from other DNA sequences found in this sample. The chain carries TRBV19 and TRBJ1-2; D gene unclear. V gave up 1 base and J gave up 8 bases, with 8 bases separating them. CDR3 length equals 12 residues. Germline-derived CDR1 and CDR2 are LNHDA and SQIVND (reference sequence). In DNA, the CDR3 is TGTGCCAGTAGTATAGTATCGGGGGGCTACACCTTC. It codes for CASSIVSGGYTF.

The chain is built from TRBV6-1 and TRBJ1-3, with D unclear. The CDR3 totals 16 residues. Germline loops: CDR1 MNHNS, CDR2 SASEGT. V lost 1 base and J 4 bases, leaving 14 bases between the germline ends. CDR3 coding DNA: TGTGCCAGCAGTGAAGACAGAAGTCCTCTCGGAAACACCATATATTTT. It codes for CASSEDRSPLGNTIYF.

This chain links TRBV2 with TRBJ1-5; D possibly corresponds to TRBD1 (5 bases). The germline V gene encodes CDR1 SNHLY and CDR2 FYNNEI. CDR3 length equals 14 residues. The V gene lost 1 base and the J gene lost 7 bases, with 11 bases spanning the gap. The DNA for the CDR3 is TGTGCCAGCAGTGAAGGGGAGGGGAAGCAGCCCCAGCATTTT. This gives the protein CASSEGEGKQPQHF.

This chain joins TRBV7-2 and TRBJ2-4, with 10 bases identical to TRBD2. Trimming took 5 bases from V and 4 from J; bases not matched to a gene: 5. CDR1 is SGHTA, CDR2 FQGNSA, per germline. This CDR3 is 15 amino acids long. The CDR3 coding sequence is TGTGCCAGCAGCCCAGCAGCGGGGGGGAAAAACATTCAGTACTTC. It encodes CASSPAAGGKNIQYF.

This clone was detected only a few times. The CDR3 region is CASSPRTGLTGELFF. In DNA, the CDR3 is TGTGCCAGCAGCCCAAGGACAGGGTTGACCGGGGAGCTGTTTTTT. V and J are TRBV7-2 and TRBJ2-2, with TRBD1 matching over 8 bases. The CDR3 totals 15 residues. J lost 5 bases, V lost 5 bases, and 7 bases had no gene match. Germline V lookup: CDR1 SGHTA, CDR2 FQGNSA.

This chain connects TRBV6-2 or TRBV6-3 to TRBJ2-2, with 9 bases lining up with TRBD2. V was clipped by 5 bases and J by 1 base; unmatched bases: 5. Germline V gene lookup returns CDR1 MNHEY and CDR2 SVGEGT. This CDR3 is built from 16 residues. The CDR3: CASSLPAGGNTGELFF. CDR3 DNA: TGTGCCAGCAGTCTGCCAGCGGGGGGGAACACCGGGGAGCTGTTTTTT.

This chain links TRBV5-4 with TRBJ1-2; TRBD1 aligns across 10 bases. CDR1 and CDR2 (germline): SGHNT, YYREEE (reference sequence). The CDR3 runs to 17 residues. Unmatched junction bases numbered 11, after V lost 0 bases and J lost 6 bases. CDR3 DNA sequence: TGTGCCAGCAGCTTGGTAATTGGTAGACAGGGGGCGGATGGCTACACCTTC. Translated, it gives CASSLVIGRQGADGYTF.

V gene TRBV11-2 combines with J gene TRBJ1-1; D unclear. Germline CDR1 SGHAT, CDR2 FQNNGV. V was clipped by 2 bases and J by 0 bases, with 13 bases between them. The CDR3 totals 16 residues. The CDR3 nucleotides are TGTGCCAGCAGCTTAACCCCATCCGCAGTGAACACTGAAGCTTTCTTT. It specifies CASSLTPSAVNTEAFF. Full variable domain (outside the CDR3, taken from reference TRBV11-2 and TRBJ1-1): EAGVAQSPRYKIIEKRQSVAFWCNPISGHATLYWYQQILGQGPKLLIQFQNNGVVDDSQLPKDRFSAERLKGVDSTLKIQPAKLEDSAVYLCASSLTPSAVNTEAFFGQGTRLTVV.

This CDR3 reads CASSQDSASGQQETQYF. The CDR3, as DNA: TGCGCCAGCAGCCAAGATTCGGCTAGCGGACAACAAGAGACCCAGTACTTC. This chain joins TRBV4-1 and TRBJ2-5; 7 nucleotides match TRBD2. Germline loops: CDR1 MGHRA, CDR2 YSYEKL. After removal of 0 bases from V and 2 bases from J, the junction contained 9 bases not matched to a gene. CDR3 length: 17 amino acids.

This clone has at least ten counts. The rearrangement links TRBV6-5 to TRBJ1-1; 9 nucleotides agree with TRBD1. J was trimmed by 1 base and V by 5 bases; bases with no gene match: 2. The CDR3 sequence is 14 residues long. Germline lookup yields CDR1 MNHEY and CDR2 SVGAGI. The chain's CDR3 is CASSKDRGNTEAFF. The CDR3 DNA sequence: TGTGCCAGCAGTAAGGACAGGGGGAACACTGAAGCTTTCTTT.

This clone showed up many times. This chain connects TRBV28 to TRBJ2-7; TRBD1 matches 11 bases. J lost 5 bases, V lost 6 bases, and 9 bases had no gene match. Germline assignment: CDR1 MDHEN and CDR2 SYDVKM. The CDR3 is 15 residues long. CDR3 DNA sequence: TGTGCCAGCAGCTACTCCGGGACAGGGGGACACGAGCAGTACTTC. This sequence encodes CASSYSGTGGHEQYF.

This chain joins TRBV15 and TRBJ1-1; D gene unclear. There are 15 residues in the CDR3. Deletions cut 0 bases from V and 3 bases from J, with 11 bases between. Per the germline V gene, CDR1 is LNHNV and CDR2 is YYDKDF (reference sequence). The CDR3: CATSRDRVAYTEAFF. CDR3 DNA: TGTGCCACCAGCAGAGATCGGGTAGCTTACACTGAAGCTTTCTTT.

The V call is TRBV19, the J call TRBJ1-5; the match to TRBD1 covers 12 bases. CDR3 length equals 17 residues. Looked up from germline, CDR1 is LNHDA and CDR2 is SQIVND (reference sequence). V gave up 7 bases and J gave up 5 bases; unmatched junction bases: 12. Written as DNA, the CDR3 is TGTGCCAGTATTGAAGTAGGGACAGGGGGCCTGGATCAGCCCCAGCATTTT. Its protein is CASIEVGTGGLDQPQHF.

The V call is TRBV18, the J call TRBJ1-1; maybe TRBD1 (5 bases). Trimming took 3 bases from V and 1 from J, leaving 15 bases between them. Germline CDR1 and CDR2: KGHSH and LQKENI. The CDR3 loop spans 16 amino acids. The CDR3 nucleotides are TGTGCCAGCTCACCGGTAACCAGGGCTTCGAACACTGAAGCTTTCTTT. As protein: CASSPVTRASNTEAFF.

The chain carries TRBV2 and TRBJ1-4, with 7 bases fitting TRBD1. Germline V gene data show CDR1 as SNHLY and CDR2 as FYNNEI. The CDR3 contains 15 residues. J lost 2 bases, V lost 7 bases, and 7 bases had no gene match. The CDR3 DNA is TGTGCCAGCAACAGGGAAGGGGGCACTAATGAAAAACTGTTTTTT. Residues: CASNREGGTNEKLFF.

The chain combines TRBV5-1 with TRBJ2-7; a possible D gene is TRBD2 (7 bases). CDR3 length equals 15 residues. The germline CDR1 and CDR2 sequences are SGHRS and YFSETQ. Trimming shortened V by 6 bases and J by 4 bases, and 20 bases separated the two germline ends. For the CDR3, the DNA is TGCGCCAGCAAGGGGGGGCAGGGACCCAGTTACGAGCAGTACTTC. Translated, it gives CASKGGQGPSYEQYF. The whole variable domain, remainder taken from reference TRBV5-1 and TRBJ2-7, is KAGVTQTPRYLIKTRGQQVTLSCSPISGHRSVSWYQQTPGQGLQFLFEYFSETQRNKGNFPGRFSGRQFSNSRSEMNVSTLELGDSALYLCASKGGQGPSYEQYFGPGTRLTVT.